The clone carrying this TCR beta chain was counted a few times. Its matching antigen is unknown. Whole blood, unfractionated, served as the material for total RNA extraction. This sample was included in a study of human T cells and chemical hapten exposure. Unique molecular identifiers were attached to individual cDNA molecules within the library. MiXCR was run by TCRdb on the 5' RACE reads, yielding one entry per CDR3 protein. The table shows fewer than 150,000 distinct CDR3 sequences, with roughly a fifth occurring only once. General study findings and limits: Sensitizing to DPC left TCRs with a frequency above 1 in 1000 unaltered.

Trimming removed 4 bases at V and 2 bases at J, with 21 bases between. Per the germline V gene, CDR1 is SGHAT and CDR2 is FQNNGV. This CDR3 comprises 18 residues. The chain links TRBV11-2 to TRBJ2-1; possibly TRBD2 for D (6 bases). The TCR was taken from a human donor in good health. For the CDR3, the DNA is TGTGCCAGCAGCTCCGCCCGTGGGACGGGAGTTACCTACAATGAGCAGTTCTTC. Residues: CASSSARGTGVTYNEQFF.